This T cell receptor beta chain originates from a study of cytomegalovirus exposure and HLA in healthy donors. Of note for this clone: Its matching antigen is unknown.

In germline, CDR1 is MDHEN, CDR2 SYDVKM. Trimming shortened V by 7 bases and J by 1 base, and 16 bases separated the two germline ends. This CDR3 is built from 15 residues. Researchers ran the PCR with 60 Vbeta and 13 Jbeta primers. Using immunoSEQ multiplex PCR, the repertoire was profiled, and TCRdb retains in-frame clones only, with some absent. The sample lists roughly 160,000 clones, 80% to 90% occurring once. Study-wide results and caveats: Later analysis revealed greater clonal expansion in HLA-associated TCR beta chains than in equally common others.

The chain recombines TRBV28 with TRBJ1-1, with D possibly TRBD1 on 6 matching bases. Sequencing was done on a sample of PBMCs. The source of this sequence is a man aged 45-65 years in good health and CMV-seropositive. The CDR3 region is CASTIAGHQNTEAFF. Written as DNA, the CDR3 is TGTGCCAGCACAATAGCGGGACACCAGAACACTGAAGCTTTCTTT.